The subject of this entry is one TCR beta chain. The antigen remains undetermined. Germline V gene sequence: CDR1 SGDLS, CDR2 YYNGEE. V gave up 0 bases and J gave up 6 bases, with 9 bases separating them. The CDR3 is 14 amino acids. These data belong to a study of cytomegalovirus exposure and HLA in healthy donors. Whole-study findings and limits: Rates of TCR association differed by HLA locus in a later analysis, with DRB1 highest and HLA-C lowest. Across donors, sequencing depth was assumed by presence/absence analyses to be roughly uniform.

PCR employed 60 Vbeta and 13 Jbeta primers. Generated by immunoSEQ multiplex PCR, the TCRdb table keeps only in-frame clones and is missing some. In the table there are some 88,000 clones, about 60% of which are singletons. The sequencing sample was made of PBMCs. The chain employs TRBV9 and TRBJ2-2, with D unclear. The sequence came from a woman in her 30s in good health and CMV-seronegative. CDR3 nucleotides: TGTGCCAGCAGCGTAGGACTGCTGGCCGGGGAGCTGTTTTTT. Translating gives CASSVGLLAGELFF.